This T cell receptor (beta chain) stems from a study of blood T cell repertoires in COVID-19. Overall study context: Acute-phase and convalescent COVID-19 samples originated in the United States, Italy and Spain.

The data were produced by immunoSEQ multiplex PCR, yet TCRdb's version contains in-frame clones alone and is incomplete. The table lists approximately 130,000 clones, approximately 77% of them singletons. V dropped 0 bases and J dropped 0 bases, with 7 bases sitting between them. The CDR3 extends over 15 amino acids. Germline CDR1 reads SGHDN; CDR2 reads FVKESK. Material: peripheral blood. This chain joins TRBV14 and TRBJ2-3; D remains ambiguous. The sequence was obtained from a human donor in a cohort sampled during active COVID-19. This chain's CDR3 is CASSQDPPSTDTQYF. The DNA for the CDR3 is TGTGCCAGCAGCCAAGACCCCCCTAGCACAGATACGCAGTATTTT.